This T cell receptor beta chain was identified during a study of blood T cell repertoires in COVID-19. Across the study: COVID-19 samples collected from the United States, Italy and Spain covered acute and convalescent phases. The cDNA or gDNA used as material had been derived from T cells, B-cell-depleted T cells, or PBMCs.

The length of the CDR3 is 21 residues. Germline-derived CDR1 and CDR2 are ENHRY and SYGVKD. V dropped 7 bases and J dropped 2; count of bases not matched to a gene: 21. Per the original methods: Reference gene primer amplification gave estimated nucleated cell counts. Assay used: immunoSEQ multiplex PCR; TCRdb lists only in-frame clones, some missing. V, J and clone size reflect that table, while D and trimming were determined from the DNA. There are around 220,000 clones in the sample; approximately 80% occur only once, and 10% lies in the top ten. The sample taken for sequencing was peripheral blood. The source of this sequence is a woman of 80 years or more with acute or convalescent COVID-19. The J gene is TRBJ2-3, the V gene TRBV10-3; the match to TRBD2 covers 13 bases. The CDR3 DNA reads as TGTGCCATCATGCCAAACCTCGGTGGGACTAGCGGGAAAACTACCACAGATACGCAGTATTTT. Encoded protein: CAIMPNLGGTSGKTTTDTQYF.